The clone carrying this T cell receptor (beta chain) was recorded many times. The entry originates in a study of early T cells in non-severe SARS-CoV-2 infection. TCRdb fed the 5' RACE reads into MiXCR, producing one record per CDR3 protein. The sample includes about 83,000 distinct CDR3 sequences, about 10% seen only once; the top ten take just over 8%. The material sequenced was whole blood, taken at baseline. This receptor was obtained from an adult who was a healthcare worker with PCR-confirmed SARS-CoV-2 infection or an uninfected control (not recorded which).

The DNA of the CDR3 is TGTGCCAGCAGCTCCTGGGACACTGAAGCTTTCTTT. Translation gives CASSSWDTEAFF. This chain links TRBV11-3 with TRBJ1-1; D is uncertain. V was cut by 4 bases and J by 3 bases, with 6 bases left in between. The CDR3 has 12 amino acids. Germline assignment: CDR1 SGHNT and CDR2 YENEEA.